The 16 T cell receptor beta chains below come from one sample, sequenced in a study of patients and donors after allogeneic stem cell transplantation. One entry per CDR3 protein results from TCRdb running MiXCR on the RT-PCR reads. The profile covers about 960,000 distinct CDR3 sequences, with about a sixth appearing a single time and around 6% taken by the ten largest. Specimen: blood, either unsorted or a sorted T cell fraction (not recorded which). All receptors come from a human donor who was either an allogeneic HSCT recipient or a stem cell or donor lymphocyte infusion donor (not recorded which). It is not recorded whose cells these are; they may come from a transplant donor.

V usage is TRBV18 and J usage is TRBJ2-2, with a possible D match to TRBD1 (5 bases). CDR3 length: 17 residues. Germline V lookup: CDR1 KGHSH, CDR2 LQKENI. V lost 3 bases to trimming and J lost 4 bases, with 18 bases between them. The CDR3 is CASSPLRAGPTTGELFF. CDR3 sequence (DNA): TGTGCCAGCTCACCGCTCCGAGCAGGGCCGACCACCGGGGAGCTGTTTTTT.

The chain couples TRBV28 to TRBJ2-5, with 10 bases aligning to TRBD2. V trimming: 0 bases; J trimming: 4 bases; junction bases outside the gene matches: 5. Per germline, CDR1 MDHEN and CDR2 SYDVKM. This CDR3 region has 16 residues. This chain's CDR3 is CASSLWAAGGRETQYF. DNA of the CDR3: TGTGCCAGCAGTTTATGGGCAGCGGGGGGGCGAGAGACCCAGTACTTC.

J is TRBJ2-3 and V is TRBV5-8, with D perhaps given as TRBD1 or TRBD2 (5 bases each). V was shortened by 5 bases and J by 4 bases, with 20 bases between the two germline ends. The CDR3 runs to 16 residues. Germline lookup yields CDR1 SGHTS and CDR2 YDEGEE. The CDR3 DNA is TGTGCCAGCAGTTCCAAAAGGGGCCTGGGGGCAGATACGCAGTATTTT. This gives the protein CASSSKRGLGADTQYF.

CDR3 in DNA: TGTGCCAGCAGCTTTGGGGCGGGAGGGCCATGGAATGAGCAGTTCTTC. Amino acid sequence: CASSFGAGGPWNEQFF. The chain couples TRBV7-3 to TRBJ2-1; 9 bases agree with TRBD2. The CDR3 runs 16 residues. The germline CDR1 and CDR2 sequences are SGHTA and FQGTGA. Trimming took 3 bases from V and 7 from J; bases not matched to a gene: 10. Filled out from reference TRBV7-3 and TRBJ2-1, the complete variable domain reads GAGVSQTPSNKVTEKGKYVELRCDPISGHTALYWYRQSLGQGPEFLIYFQGTGAADDSGLPNDRFFAVRPEGSVSTLKIQRTERGDSAVYLCASSFGAGGPWNEQFFGPGTRLTVL.

The chain has TRBV6-1 and TRBJ2-7, with 9 bases lining up with TRBD1. Per germline, CDR1 MNHNS and CDR2 SASEGT. Trimming cost V 6 bases and J 1 base; bases outside gene matches: 4. The CDR3 is made up of 14 amino acids. The CDR3 nucleotides read TGTGCCAGCAGGAACAGGGGGCAATCCTACGAGCAGTACTTC. This sequence encodes CASRNRGQSYEQYF.

V usage is TRBV9 and J usage is TRBJ2-1; 8 positions match TRBD2. The germline V gene has CDR1 SGDLS and CDR2 YYNGEE. There are 14 residues in the CDR3. The trim removed 4 bases at V and 5 bases at J, leaving 5 bases unmatched. CDR3 loop: CASSTGGAHNEQFF. CDR3 sequence (DNA): TGTGCCAGCAGCACCGGGGGGGCGCACAATGAGCAGTTCTTC.

This clonotype was detected a few times. CDR3 sequence reads: CASSVAQGGKQETQYF. The CDR3 nucleotides are TGTGCCAGCAGCGTAGCCCAAGGGGGAAAGCAAGAGACCCAGTACTTC. The J gene is TRBJ2-5, the V gene TRBV9, with D perhaps matching TRBD1 (6 bases). CDR3 length: 16 amino acids. The V end lost 0 bases, the J end lost 2 bases, and 14 bases lay between the germline ends. The germline V gene encodes CDR1 SGDLS and CDR2 YYNGEE.

This clonotype occurred a few times. The chain links TRBV30 to TRBJ2-5; no reliable D call. Trimming pared 3 bases from V and 0 bases from J, leaving 2 bases between. Germline V gene sequence: CDR1 GTSNPN, CDR2 SVGIG (reference sequence). The CDR3 is 11 amino acids. Here the CDR3 reads CAWSDQETQYF. The CDR3 nucleotides read TGTGCCTGGAGCGACCAAGAGACCCAGTACTTC.

The chain has TRBV12-3 or TRBV12-4 and TRBJ2-2; D gene uncertain. There are 15 residues in the CDR3. Trimming cost V 4 bases and J 6 bases, with 15 bases left between them. The CDR3 is CASSSGWDTAGELFF. In DNA, the CDR3 is TGTGCCAGCAGTTCCGGTTGGGATACGGCCGGGGAGCTGTTTTTT.

The J gene is TRBJ2-5, the V gene TRBV7-9, with D perhaps TRBD2 (5 bases). The V and J ends lost 2 bases and 9 bases respectively, with 16 bases between them. Germline V lookup: CDR1 SEHNR, CDR2 FQNEAQ (reference sequence). The CDR3 runs to 14 residues. The CDR3 bases are TGTGCCAGCAGCTTAATACGAGACCACGGGGCCCAGTACTTC. Protein product: CASSLIRDHGAQYF.

This clonotype was detected many times. The chain carries TRBV25-1 and TRBJ2-7; D gene uncertain. This CDR3 region has 12 residues. V was clipped by 2 bases and J by 6 bases, with 8 bases between them. Germline assignment: CDR1 MGHDK and CDR2 SYGVNS. The CDR3 nucleotides are TGTGCCAGCAGTGAAGGGCGGTTCGAGCAGTACTTC. It is translated as CASSEGRFEQYF.

The sample holds a few counts of this clonotype. CDR3 loop: CASSYIADTQYF. The CDR3 nucleotides read TGTGCCAGCAGTTATATAGCAGATACGCAGTATTTT. This chain joins TRBV6-2 or TRBV6-3 and TRBJ2-3; D is ambiguous. Trimming stripped 3 bases from V and 4 bases from J, with 5 bases between. Germline CDR1 is MNHEY and CDR2 is SVGEGT. CDR3 size: 12 residues.

This clonotype was picked up a small number of times. Here the CDR3 reads CASSAREDTGELFF. As DNA, the CDR3 is TGTGCCAGCTCGGCTCGCGAGGACACCGGGGAGCTGTTTTTT. V is TRBV12-3 or TRBV12-4 and J is TRBJ2-2; unclear D gene. The CDR3 is made up of 14 amino acids. Trimming removed 8 bases from V and 3 bases from J, with 13 bases in between.

In this sample, this clonotype turned up a few times. The J gene is TRBJ2-2, the V gene TRBV20-1, with D possibly being TRBD1 or TRBD2 (5 bases each). CDR1 is DFQATT and CDR2 is SNEGSKA in the germline V gene (reference sequence). There are 14 residues in the CDR3. V was shortened by 5 bases and J by 6 bases, with 16 bases between the two germline ends. The CDR3 nucleotides are TGCAGTGCTTCCGGGACGGGTGTTGCCGGGGAGCTGTTTTTT. Its protein is CSASGTGVAGELFF.

This clonotype appeared a few times. The chain recombines TRBV7-2 with TRBJ1-2; 9 bases fit TRBD1. This CDR3 has 15 residues. In germline, CDR1 is SGHTA, CDR2 FQGNSA. J was trimmed by 5 bases and V by 3 bases; bases with no gene match: 7. The CDR3 sequence: CASSFSGQGTYGYTF. Here the CDR3 DNA reads TGTGCCAGCAGCTTCTCTGGACAGGGGACTTATGGCTACACCTTC.

This clonotype was recorded a few times. V and J are TRBV11-2 and TRBJ2-3; 7 bases are a match to TRBD2. The CDR3 spans 16 residues. The germline gives CDR1 SGHAT, CDR2 FQNNGV. V trimming: 1 base; J trimming: 0 bases; junction bases outside the gene matches: 4. The CDR3 DNA sequence: TGTGCCAGCAGCTTAGGCCTAGCGGAAAGCACAGATACGCAGTATTTT. Translation gives CASSLGLAESTDTQYF.